The text below deals with one T cell receptor beta chain. A single count supports this clone. The antigen it recognizes is unknown. No base quality values were provided; no much bigger clone lies one nucleotide off. Sequencing of the TRB variable region was done with the immunoSEQ hsTCRB v3.0 assay at survey level resolution. The targeted TRB sequencing depth was about 35,000-55,000 T-cell genomes per sample. Pooled TRB libraries were sequenced on an Illumina MiSeq with a v3 150-cycle kit. The study's own analysis went as follows. Repertoire analysis was run in R within a reproducible Nextflow workflow that covered QC, data transformation and analysis. Custom analyses were implemented in LymphoSeq2, an R package for AIRR-Seq data exploration. After excluding a few samples that yielded fewer than 5000 total TRB sequences, approximately 170 HIV repertoires remained for analysis. Of the roughly 180 retained HIV repertoires, about 60 were collected before and roughly 130 after ART initiation. Repertoires were downsampled to 5000 TRB nucleotide sequences, with summary statistics averaged over 100 downsampling iterations. The analysis kept only TRB sequences whose CDR3 regions were at least seven amino acids long. Diversity was measured with a Shannon entropy-derived clonality score and the Gini coefficient. In the repertoire networks, any two of the top 5000 CDR3 amino acid sequences were connected whenever the two sequences differed by an edit distance of one. For TRB CDR3 amino acid sequences, GLIPH2 was used to predict antigen specificity groups and MHC restriction. Known CMV, EBV, HIV or tissue antigen associations were flagged by matching CDR3 amino acid sequences against VDJdb and McPAS-TCR. Pre-ART, post-ART and control groups were compared with Wilcoxon signed-rank tests and Holm-Bonferroni correction. Here the immuneACCESS table is served through TCRdb, limited to in-frame sequences with V and J called. Missing clones are a known gap in these copies; in checked studies unresolved V genes cover under half, and the rest lacks a known reason. From that table come the V and J calls and clone size; the DNA was used to work out D and trimming. The sample records about 35,000 clones, 70% to 80% of which are singletons. The biggest ten clones account for just over 7% of the sample.

Participants were included only if at least one PBMC sample before ART initiation and at least two post-ART samples were available. Treatment was received in the United States of America by all participants with HIV. Before DNA extraction, cryopreserved samples of roughly 1-11 million PBMC were thawed and then washed. At the time of the earliest PBMC sample, participants with HIV were aged between roughly 20 and 60 years. PBMC samples from each participant spanned 1-4 timepoints before ART initiation and 2-8 timepoints after ART initiation, with a median of 7 samples. Serial HIV viral load, CD4+ T-cell count, ART history and demographic data were obtained for every participant. Genomic DNA was extracted from unsorted PBMC with a Qiagen kit on a QIAcube, with processing performed in batches of 12 samples. The data were taken from a study of long-term antiretroviral therapy in people with HIV (dated by TCRdb to between 2021 and 2023). In terms of the full investigation: The earliest samples were collected about a decade before the 2015 WHO recommendation for immediate ART, when ART was typically delayed until CD4 counts fell. A retrospective serial study tested whether ART initiation and durable HIV suppression were associated with changes in peripheral blood TRB repertoire composition and diversity. The cohort contributed about 200 cryopreserved PBMC samples from 30 adults with confirmed HIV infection, collected serially over a mean of approximately 6 years (range 1-12). Among the 25 to 35 participants with HIV, over nine were female. No cross-contamination during QIAcube processing turned up in test extractions that ran a monoclonal T-cell line alongside around 32 polyclonal samples.

Compared with germline, V lacks 3 bases and J lacks 0 bases; bases without a gene match: 7. Its CDR3 holds 17 amino acids, cysteine through phenylalanine. The only DNA kept is the CDR3, 51 bases in frame from the first base. From a lookup of the germline V gene, CDR1 and CDR2 are WSHSY and SAAADI. The full study reports these points: Unsorted PBMC were profiled instead of sorted CD4+ and CD8+ T cells because pre-ART samples had limited cell numbers. Because PBMC availability was limited, only the TCR beta chain was sequenced, with no alpha chain pairing. CDR3 length ranges in HIV repertoires were narrower than in controls, and network structure suggested an antigen-experienced repertoire with only a slight naive shift after ART. Inferences about post-ART repertoire changes are limited because no data were available on ART adherence, viral resistance or therapy changes. ART initiation was associated with a significant increase in TRB diversity, but diversity stayed significantly below transplant donor controls even after long-term ART. At every time point, the repertoire was dominated by expanded TRB clones first identified before ART initiation, although this dominance fluctuated and, in many PLHIV, declined after ART. The samples span the years 2004 to 2017, and the ART regimens used at that time may not be as effective as current regimens.

The V gene is TRBV10-2 and the J gene is TRBJ2-1; 8 central nucleotides agree with TRBD2. This material consisted of unsorted PBMCs, taken 2 years after starting antiretroviral therapy. The sequence derives from a woman in her forties or fifties with HIV. The DNA is TGCGCCAGCAGTGATTTAAGACTAGCGTTCTCCTACAATGAGCAGTTCTTC. Its protein product is CASSDLRLAFSYNEQFF.